Detailed here is one T cell receptor (beta chain). Per the germline V gene, CDR1 is MDHEN and CDR2 is SYDVKM. V trimming: 3 bases; J trimming: 7 bases; junction bases outside the gene matches: 10. The CDR3 is 16 amino acids. TCR beta chains were sequenced at survey level with immunoSEQ. Assay used: immunoSEQ multiplex PCR; TCRdb lists only in-frame clones, some missing. The sample yields about 68,000 clones, around 93% seen once. This receptor was identified in a man aged 35 to 55 with rheumatoid arthritis. Sequencing was carried out using PBMCs. The chain couples TRBV28 to TRBJ2-2, with 8 bases aligning to TRBD1. The CDR3 bases are TGTGCCAGCAGTTTGGGTCAGGGGGCGCAGGGCGGGGAGCTGTTTTTT. It codes for CASSLGQGAQGGELFF.